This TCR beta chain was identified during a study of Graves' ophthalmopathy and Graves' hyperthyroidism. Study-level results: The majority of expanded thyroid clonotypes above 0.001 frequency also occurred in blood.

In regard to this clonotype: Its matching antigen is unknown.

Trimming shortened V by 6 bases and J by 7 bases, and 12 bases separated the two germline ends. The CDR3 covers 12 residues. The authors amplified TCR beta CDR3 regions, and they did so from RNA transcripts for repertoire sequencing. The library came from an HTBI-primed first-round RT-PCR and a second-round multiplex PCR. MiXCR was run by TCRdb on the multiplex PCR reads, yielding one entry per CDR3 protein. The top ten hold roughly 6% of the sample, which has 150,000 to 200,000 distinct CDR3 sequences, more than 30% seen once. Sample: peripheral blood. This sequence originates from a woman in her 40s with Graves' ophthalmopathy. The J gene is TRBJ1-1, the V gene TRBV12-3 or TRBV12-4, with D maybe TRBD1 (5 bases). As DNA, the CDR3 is TGTGCCAGCAGCCGGAGGGGCAGTGAAGCTTTCTTT. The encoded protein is CASSRRGSEAFF.